These 25 T cell receptor beta chains were all obtained from the same sample, sequenced in a study of T cell responses to AZD1222 COVID-19 vaccine. Repertoires were generated with immunoSEQ multiplex PCR, while TCRdb's copy carries only in-frame clones and drops some. The sample holds some 140,000 clones, 92% seen once. Sample: peripheral blood, taken on day 0 of AZD1222 vaccination. The receptor set was obtained from an adult in good health.

This chain links TRBV28 with TRBJ2-5; D might be TRBD2 (6 bases). CDR3 length: 15 residues. V dropped 5 bases and J dropped 4 bases, with 17 bases sitting between them. CDR1 is MDHEN and CDR2 is SYDVKM in the germline V gene. This CDR3 is CASSRTGLGGETQYF. The CDR3, as DNA: TGTGCCAGCAGTCGGACGGGCCTGGGGGGAGAGACCCAGTACTTC.

This chain uses TRBV24-1 with TRBJ2-2; D call uncertain. V lost 1 base to trimming and J lost 0 bases, with 2 bases between them. The CDR3 runs to 14 residues. CDR1 KGHDR and CDR2 SFDVKD come from the germline V gene. DNA of the CDR3: TGTGCCACCAGTGATTTCTCGAACACCGGGGAGCTGTTTTTT. It translates to CATSDFSNTGELFF.

J is TRBJ1-1 and V is TRBV5-1; no clear D gene. This CDR3 spans 13 amino acids. Trimming cost V 2 bases and J 1 base, with 6 bases left between them. Germline CDR1 SGHRS, CDR2 YFSETQ. The DNA of the CDR3 is TGCGCCAGCAGCTTTCGCGAGAACACTGAAGCTTTCTTT. It specifies CASSFRENTEAFF.

This clone has more than one count but fewer than ten. The genes are TRBV7-9 and TRBJ2-7; D is ambiguous. The CDR3 runs to 13 residues. Germline V gene sequence: CDR1 SEHNR, CDR2 FQNEAQ (reference sequence). V was pared by 5 bases and J by 1 base, with 9 bases between. The CDR3 coding sequence is TGTGCCAGCAGCCCGGGCCCATCCTACGAGCAGTACTTC. This translates into CASSPGPSYEQYF.

The chain employs TRBV6-5 and TRBJ2-5; D is uncertain. Germline V CDR1 and CDR2: MNHEY, SVGAGI. V was shortened by 6 bases and J by 0 bases, with 8 bases between the two germline ends. The CDR3 loop spans 13 amino acids. The CDR3 reads CASRGLNQETQYF. The CDR3 DNA is TGTGCCAGCAGGGGTCTCAACCAAGAGACCCAGTACTTC.

This clone was counted between two and nine times. This chain connects TRBV7-9 to TRBJ1-2; no clear D gene. This CDR3 comprises 15 residues. Germline CDR1 is SEHNR and CDR2 is FQNEAQ (reference sequence). Between the trimmed V and J ends, which lost 6 bases and 4 bases, there was a span of 18 bases. The CDR3 DNA reads as TGTGCCAGCAGTCCACCCGGGAGGGCAGCCTATGGCTACACCTTC. Translating gives CASSPPGRAAYGYTF. The full variable domain, with the rest looked up from reference TRBV7-9 and TRBJ1-2, is DTGVSQNPRHKITKRGQNVTFRCDPISEHNRLYWYRQTLGQGPEFLTYFQNEAQLEKSRLLSDRFSAERPKGSFSTLEIQRTEQGDSAMYLCASSPPGRAAYGYTFGSGTRLTVV.

There are a few counts of this clone. CDR3 sequence (DNA): TGTGCCAGCAGCTTACCCGGGAGGACCGGGGAGCTGTTTTTT. The encoded protein is CASSLPGRTGELFF. This chain uses TRBV5-6 with TRBJ2-2, with 7 bases lining up with TRBD2. The J segment lost 5 bases and the V segment lost 2 bases, leaving 3 bases of the junction unmatched. CDR3 size: 14 residues. Germline V CDR1 and CDR2: SGHDT, YYEEEE.

The chain carries TRBV4-1 and TRBJ1-5; D remains unclear. This CDR3 has 14 amino acids. V shed 0 bases and J shed 0 bases, with 3 bases lying between them. Per germline, CDR1 MGHRA and CDR2 YSYEKL. The chain's CDR3 is CASSQDTSNQPQHF. CDR3 nucleotide sequence: TGCGCCAGCAGCCAAGACACTAGCAATCAGCCCCAGCATTTT.

The rearrangement uses TRBV24-1 and TRBJ2-3, with 9 bases fitting TRBD1. This CDR3 region has 17 residues. Germline lookup yields CDR1 KGHDR and CDR2 SFDVKD. V was pared by 0 bases and J by 10 bases, with 13 bases of the junction left unmatched. The CDR3 DNA reads TGTGCCACCAGTGATTTGGCTGGGACAGGGACCCCCCAGGCGCAGTATTTT. Residues: CATSDLAGTGTPQAQYF.

The chain links TRBV5-1 to TRBJ1-4, with a possible D match to TRBD1 (5 bases). This CDR3 region has 16 residues. With 0 bases removed from V and 2 bases from J, the gap between germline ends came to 11 bases. Germline CDR1 is SGHRS and CDR2 is YFSETQ. CDR3 residues: CASSLDSGTTNEKLFF. CDR3 bases: TGCGCCAGCAGCTTGGATTCGGGGACTACTAATGAAAAACTGTTTTTT. The full variable domain, rest sourced from reference TRBV5-1 and TRBJ1-4, is KAGVTQTPRYLIKTRGQQVTLSCSPISGHRSVSWYQQTPGQGLQFLFEYFSETQRNKGNFPGRFSGRQFSNSRSEMNVSTLELGDSALYLCASSLDSGTTNEKLFFGSGTQLSVL.

This chain links TRBV9 with TRBJ1-1; weak D call: TRBD1 (6 bases). This CDR3 has 15 amino acids. CDR1 and CDR2 (germline): SGDLS, YYNGEE. Trimming removed 4 bases from V and 6 bases from J, with 19 bases in between. The chain's CDR3 is CASSPPRGALAEAFF. In nucleotides, the CDR3 is TGTGCCAGCAGCCCCCCGCGGGGGGCGCTTGCTGAAGCTTTCTTT.

The gene calls are TRBV30 and TRBJ2-7, with D possibly being TRBD1 (6 bases). The CDR3 length is 14 residues. Looked up from germline, CDR1 is GTSNPN and CDR2 is SVGIG (reference sequence). V lost 3 bases and J 2 bases, leaving 14 bases between the germline ends. CDR3 in amino acids: CAWSYRVGPYEQYF. In DNA form, the CDR3 reads TGTGCCTGGAGCTACAGGGTGGGGCCCTACGAGCAGTACTTC.

This sequence joins TRBV7-9 and TRBJ2-7; tentative D call: TRBD1 (7 bases). The CDR3 is 14 amino acids. Germline loops: CDR1 SEHNR, CDR2 FQNEAQ (reference sequence). V gave up 5 bases and J gave up 2 bases, with 13 bases separating them. The CDR3: CASSGSGGPYEQYF. The CDR3 DNA is TGTGCCAGCAGCGGTTCAGGGGGGCCCTACGAGCAGTACTTC. Filled out from reference TRBV7-9 and TRBJ2-7, the complete variable domain reads DTGVSQNPRHKITKRGQNVTFRCDPISEHNRLYWYRQTLGQGPEFLTYFQNEAQLEKSRLLSDRFSAERPKGSFSTLEIQRTEQGDSAMYLCASSGSGGPYEQYFGPGTRLTVT.

The chain is built from TRBV10-3 and TRBJ1-5; D remains unclear. V shed 3 bases and J shed 5 bases, with 8 bases lying between them. This CDR3 region has 13 residues. Germline CDR1 and CDR2: ENHRY and SYGVKD. The DNA of the CDR3 is TGTGCCATCAGTGATCGGACCGATCAGCCCCAGCATTTT. Translated: CAISDRTDQPQHF.

A few counts support this clone. The chain joins TRBV4-1 to TRBJ1-1; tentatively, D is TRBD1 (5 bases). The ends were cut back, 0 bases at V and 1 base at J, with 18 bases in the middle. The CDR3 is 18 amino acids. Per germline, CDR1 MGHRA and CDR2 YSYEKL. DNA for the CDR3: TGCGCCAGCAGCCAAGACGGCTCTCGGCGGGGCTGGAACACTGAAGCTTTCTTT. Its protein product is CASSQDGSRRGWNTEAFF.

CDR3 nucleotide sequence: TGTGCCAGCAGCCCGGACAGGGGATACCAAGAGACCCAGTACTTC. Translated: CASSPDRGYQETQYF. The chain has TRBV5-4 and TRBJ2-5, with 9 bases fitting TRBD1. In germline, CDR1 is SGHNT, CDR2 YYREEE (reference sequence). The CDR3 sequence is 15 residues long. Trimming at V came to 4 bases and at J to 0 bases, leaving 4 bases not matched to a gene.

V is TRBV7-9 and J is TRBJ1-1, with D maybe TRBD1 (5 bases). This CDR3 comprises 17 residues. V gave up 1 base and J gave up 8 bases, with 23 bases separating them. The V gene's germline CDR1 is SEHNR and CDR2 FQNEAQ (reference sequence). The DNA of the CDR3 is TGTGCCAGCAGCTTAGACCCCGGGGGAACCCGAGATCGGGAAGCTTTCTTT. Its protein product is CASSLDPGGTRDREAFF.

The chain is built from TRBV5-8 and TRBJ2-1, with D possibly being TRBD2 (5 bases). Germline V lookup: CDR1 SGHTS, CDR2 YDEGEE. V dropped 0 bases and J dropped 6 bases, with 13 bases sitting between them. There are 15 residues in the CDR3. The CDR3 DNA sequence: TGTGCCAGCAGCTTGGAACGCGCGGGTATCAATGAGCAGTTCTTC. Translation: CASSLERAGINEQFF.

This clone was seen a single time. The genes are TRBV12-2 and TRBJ1-1. TRBV12-2 is noted as a pseudogene. CDR3 length equals 15 residues. The CDR3 loop is CASDWCQLGNTEAFF. CDR3 DNA: TGTGCAAGTGACTGGTGCCAGTTAGGGAACACTGAAGCTTTCTTT.

V is TRBV6-5 and J is TRBJ2-5; perhaps TRBD2 as D (6 bases). This CDR3 region has 13 residues. V lost 4 bases and J lost 5, with 11 bases in between. Germline values: CDR1 MNHEY, CDR2 SVGAGI. The CDR3 loop reads CASSSGGRETQYF. The CDR3 DNA reads as TGTGCCAGCAGTTCCGGGGGTAGGGAGACCCAGTACTTC.

The chain has TRBV6-5 and TRBJ2-7, with 9 bases that match TRBD2. V lost 2 bases, J lost 5 bases, and 10 bases stayed unmatched. The CDR3 totals 16 residues. Per germline, CDR1 MNHEY and CDR2 SVGAGI. CDR3 bases: TGTGCCAGCAGTTACCGCGGTCCTAGCGGGACCCACGAGCAGTACTTC. Its protein product is CASSYRGPSGTHEQYF.

The V call is TRBV6-2 or TRBV6-3, the J call TRBJ1-5, with D unresolved. The CDR3 consists of 15 residues. Trimming pared 6 bases from V and 2 bases from J, leaving 14 bases between. Germline CDR1 MNHEY, CDR2 SVGEGT. The CDR3 is CASSPTTYGNQPQHF. CDR3 sequence (DNA): TGTGCCAGCAGCCCGACAACATATGGCAATCAGCCCCAGCATTTT.

The chain is built from TRBV30 and TRBJ1-1; TRBD1 matches 7 bases. CDR3 length equals 13 residues. CDR1 is GTSNPN, CDR2 SVGIG, per germline (reference sequence). V dropped 2 bases and J dropped 1; count of bases not matched to a gene: 1. CDR3 in DNA: TGTGCCTGGAGTAGGACAGGGAACACTGAAGCTTTCTTT. It codes for CAWSRTGNTEAFF.

The chain recombines TRBV7-6 with TRBJ1-4; TRBD1 matches at 9 bases. Germline lookup yields CDR1 SGHVS and CDR2 FNYEAQ. Trimming at V came to 0 bases and at J to 5 bases, leaving 1 base not matched to a gene. This CDR3 region has 15 residues. The CDR3 coding sequence is TGTGCCAGCAGCTTAGCGGGGACAGGGAATGAAAAACTGTTTTTT. Protein sequence: CASSLAGTGNEKLFF.

The rearrangement links TRBV27 to TRBJ1-2; no clear D. The germline CDR1 and CDR2 sequences are MNHEY and SMNVEV (reference sequence). Trimming left V 6 bases short and J 5 bases short, with 16 bases between. CDR3 length equals 14 residues. Here the CDR3 DNA reads TGTGCCAGCAGCCCCCGACATCCTATTTATGGCTACACCTTC. The encoded protein is CASSPRHPIYGYTF.